This record looks at one T cell receptor beta chain sequence and its context. This sample is part of a study of siplizumab effects on memory and regulatory T cells. TCRdb's copy holds only in-frame clones and misses some; the assay was immunoSEQ multiplex PCR. The sample lists about 63,000 clones; 70% to 90% were seen once. V was cut by 4 bases and J by 0 bases, with 4 bases left in between. CDR1 and CDR2 from the germline V gene are SGHTA and FQGNSA. The CDR3 extends over 13 amino acids. The material sequenced was memory CD4+ T cells sorted from blood. This TCR was sampled from a human donor in good health. The chain combines TRBV7-2 with TRBJ2-1, with D unresolved. The DNA for the CDR3 is TGTGCCAGCAGCTCTGGCTCCTACAATGAGCAGTTCTTC. Translation gives CASSSGSYNEQFF.